The rows below give T cell receptor beta chains drawn from one sample of a study of cytomegalovirus exposure and HLA in healthy donors. Generated by immunoSEQ multiplex PCR, the TCRdb table keeps only in-frame clones and is missing some. The sample records roughly 170,000 clones, 84% being singletons. The sample was PBMCs. The receptors come from a girl between 2 and 10 years old in good health and CMV-seropositive. Both conserved end residues are part of each CDR3. A D gene is named only where the DNA matches it firmly. Clone size is shown for a subset of rows, as once, few, many or a class of expanded clone.

abundance,v_gene,d_gene,j_gene,CDR3nt,CDR3aa
-,TRBV6-1,TRBD2,TRBJ2-7,TGTGCCAGCAGTGAGAGCGGGGGCTCCTACGAGCAGTACTTC,CASSESGGSYEQYF
-,TRBV20-1,TRBD1,TRBJ1-1,TGCAGTGCTGACCCGACAGGGGTGGCTTTCTTT,CSADPTGVAFF
-,TRBV19,TRBD1,TRBJ1-5,TGTGCCAGTAGTAGAAAAAGGCAGGGGGCGCACGATCAGCCCCAGCATTTT,CASSRKRQGAHDQPQHF
-,TRBV11-3,-,TRBJ2-5,TGTGCCAGCAGCTTCGGGGGCCAGCGGGGAATCCAAGAGACCCAGTACTTC,CASSFGGQRGIQETQYF
-,TRBV28,TRBD2,TRBJ2-1,TGTGCCAGCAGTTTGGACCCTAGCGGGAGCTCCTACAATGAGCAGTTCTTC,CASSLDPSGSSYNEQFF
once,TRBV29-1,TRBD1,TRBJ1-3,TGCAGCGCCGAGGGGGCCAGTGGAAACACCATATATTTT,CSAEGASGNTIYF
-,TRBV12-5,TRBD2,TRBJ2-1,TGTGCTAGTGGCCAAGGGACTAGCGTTTACAATGAGCAGTTCTTC,CASGQGTSVYNEQFF
-,TRBV5-1,-,TRBJ1-1,TGCGCCAGCAGCTTAGCTCAGACAGGATTGAACACTGAAGCTTTCTTT,CASSLAQTGLNTEAFF
-,TRBV5-1,TRBD2,TRBJ2-1,TGCGCCAGCAGCTTGACGGGACTAGCGGCCTCCTACAATGAGCAGTTCTTC,CASSLTGLAASYNEQFF
-,TRBV19,-,TRBJ1-5,TGTGCCAGTAGTTGGACCAGCGGCGGTCAGCCCCAGCATTTT,CASSWTSGGQPQHF
few,TRBV7-2,-,TRBJ1-5,TGTGCCAGCAGCTTGTTCGGGGGGACCTCCAATCAGCCCCAGCATTTT,CASSLFGGTSNQPQHF
-,TRBV7-9,-,TRBJ2-5,TGTGCCAGCAGCTTATTTGGGGACATTCAAGAGACCCAGTACTTC,CASSLFGDIQETQYF
-,TRBV2,-,TRBJ2-1,TGTGCCAGCGCTGGACTCGCCTCCCCCAATGAGCAGTTCTTC,CASAGLASPNEQFF
-,TRBV28,TRBD1,TRBJ2-3,TGTGCCAGCAGTCCACCGGACAGGCCAAGGATTTTT,CASSPPDRPRIF
-,TRBV6-5,TRBD2,TRBJ2-7,TGTGCCAGCAGTGTTGATAGCGGGAGGAACGAGCAGTACTTC,CASSVDSGRNEQYF
-,TRBV28,-,TRBJ1-1,TGTGCCAGCAGTTTAACAGTCAACACTGAAGCTTTCTTT,CASSLTVNTEAFF
-,TRBV18,TRBD2,TRBJ2-2,TGTGCCAGCTCACCGGTGTCCGGGAGGGCCGACACCGGGGAGCTGTTTTTT,CASSPVSGRADTGELFF
-,TRBV19,TRBD2,TRBJ2-5,TGTGCCAGTAGTCTCCCCGGGGGGGAGGGAGAGACCCAGTACTTC,CASSLPGGEGETQYF
-,TRBV13,-,TRBJ2-7,TGTGCCAGCAGCTGGTCGACAGCTCCGGGCGAGCAGTACTTC,CASSWSTAPGEQYF
-,TRBV7-8,-,TRBJ1-2,TGTGCCAGCAGCTCCGAGGGAGGGGTCATCTATGGCTACACCTTC,CASSSEGGVIYGYTF
-,TRBV18,TRBD1,TRBJ2-3,TGTGCCAGCTCACCTGCGGGACAGGGAACAGATACGCAGTATTTT,CASSPAGQGTDTQYF
once,TRBV25-1,-,TRBJ2-3,TGTGCCAGCAGTGCTAAAACAGATACGCAGTATTTT,CASSAKTDTQYF
once,TRBV9,TRBD2,TRBJ2-1,TGTGCCAGCAGCGTCGGGGGTAGCGGGGGTTACAATGAGCAGTTCTTC,CASSVGGSGGYNEQFF
-,TRBV6-1,-,TRBJ1-1,TGTGCCAGCAGTTGGGCGACGAACACTGAAGCTTTCTTT,CASSWATNTEAFF
once,TRBV28,-,TRBJ1-1,TGTGCCAGCAGTTCCACCGCTTCCTGGGGGGGGCTGAACACTGAAGCTTTCTTT,CASSSTASWGGLNTEAFF
-,TRBV5-1,-,TRBJ2-3,TGCGCCAGCAGCTTGACAGGGATGGTCACAGATACGCAGTATTTT,CASSLTGMVTDTQYF
-,TRBV7-2,-,TRBJ1-3,TGTGCCAGCAGTCCGTACGGGGGGTCCGGAAACACCATATATTTT,CASSPYGGSGNTIYF
-,TRBV6-7,TRBD2,TRBJ2-3,TGTGCCAGCAGTTACTCTTGTCCACGTACTAGCGGGGCCACAGATACGCAGTATTTT,CASSYSCPRTSGATDTQYF
-,TRBV28,TRBD2,TRBJ2-7,TGTGCCTCCTCATTCGGGGGGGGAATTTCCGAGCAGTACTTC,CASSFGGGISEQYF
-,TRBV27,TRBD1,TRBJ2-7,TGTGCCAGCAGTTCAACCGGGACAGGGGTTTACGAGCAGTACTTC,CASSSTGTGVYEQYF
-,TRBV5-1,TRBD1,TRBJ1-1,TGCGCCAGCAGCAAGGACAGGGTTGGGTGGGAAGCTTTCTTT,CASSKDRVGWEAFF
-,TRBV10-1,-,TRBJ1-1,TGCGCCAGCAGTACGACAGACGGGAACACTGAAGCTTTCTTT,CASSTTDGNTEAFF
-,TRBV4-1,-,TRBJ2-3,TGCGCCAGCAGCCAAGAGGAGCATGCGGGGGATACGCAGTATTTT,CASSQEEHAGDTQYF
-,TRBV11-1,-,TRBJ1-1,TGTGCCAGCAGCTTAGCAGGGGGGAACACTGAAGCTTTCTTT,CASSLAGGNTEAFF
-,TRBV11-3,-,TRBJ1-1,TGTGCCAGCAGCTTCAACAGGGACACTGAAGCTTTCTTT,CASSFNRDTEAFF
-,TRBV7-5,-,TRBJ1-2,TGTGCCAGAAGCGTAACATCCGAGGAGGGTGCAAACTATGGCTACACCTTC,CARSVTSEEGANYGYTF
few,TRBV4-1,-,TRBJ2-7,TGCGCCAGCAGCCCCGCCTTGGGGGCTCCCTACGAGCAGTACTTC,CASSPALGAPYEQYF
once,TRBV21-1,-,TRBJ1-2,TGTGCCAGCAGGACAATCCTTAACTATGGCTACACCTTC,CASRTILNYGYTF
few,TRBV5-1,-,TRBJ2-7,TGCGCCAGCAGCGCCCGGAGGGGATTCGCCTACGAGCAGTACTTC,CASSARRGFAYEQYF
-,TRBV25-1,TRBD2,TRBJ2-5,TGTGCCAGCAGTGACCTAGCGGGAGGAGAGACCCAGTACTTC,CASSDLAGGETQYF
-,TRBV11-2,TRBD1,TRBJ2-7,TGTGCCAGCAGCGCGATCACAGGGGGCCGGTACGAGCAGTACTTC,CASSAITGGRYEQYF
-,TRBV7-3,-,TRBJ1-1,TGTGCCAGCAGCTTAAATGGCAGGAACACTGAAGCTTTCTTT,CASSLNGRNTEAFF